The 3 T cell receptor beta chains listed next were all sequenced from one sample in a study of cytomegalovirus exposure and HLA in healthy donors. Amplification used 60 Vbeta primers and 13 Jbeta primers. TCRdb's copy holds only in-frame clones and misses some; the assay was immunoSEQ multiplex PCR. Reported are tens of thousands of clones; the ten largest clones contain around 1.1%. The sample comprised PBMCs. The source is a woman in her twenties or thirties in good health and CMV-seronegative.

V gene TRBV6-1 combines with J gene TRBJ1-1; possibly TRBD1 for D (6 bases). CDR3 length: 17 amino acids. The V end was cut by 3 bases, the J end by 2 bases, with 19 bases between. The germline CDR1 and CDR2 sequences are MNHNS and SASEGT. In DNA, the CDR3 is TGTGCCAGCAGTGATGCATCCCTCAGGGGTAAAAACACTGAAGCTTTCTTT. Amino acid sequence: CASSDASLRGKNTEAFF.

The chain carries TRBV30 and TRBJ2-5; tentatively, D is TRBD1 (5 bases). The J call may be mistaken, given a closer DNA end match to TRBJ2-7. CDR3 length: 11 residues. The germline gives CDR1 GTSNPN, CDR2 SVGIG (reference sequence). As DNA, the CDR3 is TGTGCCTGGAGTGTCAGGGCCGAGCAGTACTTC. Amino acids: CAWSVRAEQYF.

CDR3 sequence (DNA): TGTGCCAGCAGCCCCCGGGGGGAGACTGAAGCTTTCTTT. The encoded protein is CASSPRGETEAFF. The J gene is TRBJ1-1, the V gene TRBV7-8, with a possible D match to TRBD1 (5 bases). Looked up from germline, CDR1 is SGHVS and CDR2 is FQNEAQ. The CDR3 extends over 13 amino acids. Trimming stripped 5 bases from V and 5 bases from J, with 12 bases between.